The text below deals with one T cell receptor beta chain. These data come from a study of control samples from healthy donors and cancer patients. Germline V gene sequence: CDR1 SNHLY, CDR2 FYNNEI. V lost 6 bases, J lost 2 bases, and 4 bases stayed unmatched. The CDR3 is 14 residues long. Sequencing was performed with immunoSEQ multiplex PCR; in TCRdb, only in-frame clones are kept and a portion is missing. The sample comprises 130,000 or so clones, roughly 90% of which are singletons, and about 2.2% rests with the top ten. The chain is built from TRBV2 and TRBJ2-7; 10 nucleotides match TRBD2. The material sequenced was blood. This receptor was taken from a woman aged 45-59 years in good health. CDR3 in DNA: TGTGCCAGCAGAGGGACTAGCGAGACCTACGAGCAGTACTTC. Amino acids: CASRGTSETYEQYF. The variable domain in full, with the rest retrieved from reference TRBV2 and TRBJ2-7, is EPEVTQTPSHQVTQMGQEVILRCVPISNHLYFYWYRQILGQKVEFLVSFYNNEISEKSEIFDDQFSVERPDGSNFTLKIRSTKLEDSAMYFCASRGTSETYEQYFGPGTRLTVT.